This T cell receptor (beta chain) was profiled in a study of T cells in Graves' hyperthyroidism and ophthalmopathy. Findings and limits, study-wide: Before onset, by a median of approximately 5.9 months, the model predicted ophthalmopathy.

The CDR3 is 11 residues long. The germline V and J ends were trimmed by 8 bases and 3 bases, with 6 bases remaining between them. Germline CDR1 is MNHNS and CDR2 is SASEGT. This clonotype was found a few times. What it binds is not known. Reasons for excluding patients were uncontrolled infection, other autoimmune disease, pregnancy or lactation. Using RNA transcripts as the source, TCR beta CDR3 regions were amplified. The TCR CDR3 was amplified in a first-round RT-PCR using the HTBI primer set. A single record per CDR3 protein comes from TCRdb applying MiXCR to the multiplex PCR reads. This table has about 620,000 distinct CDR3 sequences, 15% to 20% appearing once.

The chain combines TRBV6-1 with TRBJ2-3; D is undetermined. The receptor comes from a woman between 25 and 40 years old with Graves' hyperthyroidism. Specimen: blood. The CDR3 DNA sequence: TGTGCCAGCTTAGCTACAGATACGCAGTATTTT. The encoded protein is CASLATDTQYF.